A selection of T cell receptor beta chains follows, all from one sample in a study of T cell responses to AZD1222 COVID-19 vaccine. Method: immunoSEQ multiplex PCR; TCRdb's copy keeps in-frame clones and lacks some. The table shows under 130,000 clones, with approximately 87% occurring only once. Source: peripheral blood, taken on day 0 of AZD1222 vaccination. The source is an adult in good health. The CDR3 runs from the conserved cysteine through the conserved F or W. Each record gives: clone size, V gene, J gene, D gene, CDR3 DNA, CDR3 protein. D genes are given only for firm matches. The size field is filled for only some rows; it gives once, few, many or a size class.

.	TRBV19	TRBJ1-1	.	TGTGCCAGCCGGGACAAGAACACTGAAGCTTTCTTT	CASRDKNTEAFF
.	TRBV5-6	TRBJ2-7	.	TGTGCCAGCAGCTTGTTGGCCAATCCCTACGAGCAGTACTTC	CASSLLANPYEQYF
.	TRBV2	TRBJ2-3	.	TGTGCCAGCACGAGGACAGACCACACAGATACGCAGTATTTT	CASTRTDHTDTQYF
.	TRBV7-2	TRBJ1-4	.	TGTGCCAGCAGCTTAGCGAATTGGGGGGCGGACGAAAAACTGTTTTTT	CASSLANWGADEKLFF
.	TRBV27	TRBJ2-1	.	TGTGCCAGCAGTTTAGATATCGGGGTTATCAATGAGCAGTTCTTC	CASSLDIGVINEQFF
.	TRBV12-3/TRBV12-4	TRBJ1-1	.	TGTGCCAGCAGTTTGACCCTGAACACTGAAGCTTTCTTT	CASSLTLNTEAFF
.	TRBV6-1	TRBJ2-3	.	TGTGCCAGCAGTGAATTTGGGGTTGATACGCAGTATTTT	CASSEFGVDTQYF
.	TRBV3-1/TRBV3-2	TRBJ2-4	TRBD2	TGTGCCAGCAGCCCGATTAGCGGGGGGGCCGCAGACATTCAGTACTTC	CASSPISGGAADIQYF
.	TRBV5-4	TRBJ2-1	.	TGTGCCAGCAGCTTGGGAGGGGGGTTGTACAATGAGCAGTTCTTC	CASSLGGGLYNEQFF
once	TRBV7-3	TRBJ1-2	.	TGTGCCAGCAGCTTAGGATATGGAGGGGACTATGGCTACACCTTC	CASSLGYGGDYGYTF
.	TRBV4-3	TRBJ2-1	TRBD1	TGCGCCAGCAGCCAGGGCCCTACGGGACAGGGGACCTACAATGAGCAGTTCTTC	CASSQGPTGQGTYNEQFF
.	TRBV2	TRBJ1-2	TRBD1	TGTGCCACCCTGGGACAGGGGCCCTCTGGCTACACCTTC	CATLGQGPSGYTF
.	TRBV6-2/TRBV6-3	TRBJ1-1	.	TGTGCCAGCAGTTCTCGGGACGGGCACACTGAAGCTTTCTTT	CASSSRDGHTEAFF
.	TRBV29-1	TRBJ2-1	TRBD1	TGCAGCGTTGAGAGGAGACAGGGTCGGGATGAGCAGTTCTTC	CSVERRQGRDEQFF
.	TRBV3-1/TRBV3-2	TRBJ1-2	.	TGTGCCAGCAGCCAAGATTCCGGCCGACATGGCTACACCTTC	CASSQDSGRHGYTF
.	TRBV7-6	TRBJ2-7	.	TGTGCCAGCAGCCTCGTGGGGGCTACACTGGGCGAGCAGTACTTC	CASSLVGATLGEQYF
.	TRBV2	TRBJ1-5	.	TGTGCCAGCAGCCGGGACCACAATCAGCCCCAGCATTTT	CASSRDHNQPQHF
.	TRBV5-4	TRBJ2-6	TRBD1	TGTGCCAGCAGCCGGGGGACAGGGTTTGGGGCCAACGTCCTGACTTTC	CASSRGTGFGANVLTF
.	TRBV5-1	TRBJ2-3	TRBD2	TGCGCCAGCAGCGACAAGACTAGCGGGGGGGCCAGCCGATTAGATACGCAGTATTTT	CASSDKTSGGASRLDTQYF
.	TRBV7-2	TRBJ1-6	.	TGTGCCAGCAGCTTAGGAGGGGGGTATAATTCACCCCTCCACTTT	CASSLGGGYNSPLHF